This entry lists 23 T cell receptor beta chains sequenced from one sample in a study of T cell responses to AZD1222 COVID-19 vaccine. The repertoire was sequenced with immunoSEQ multiplex PCR; TCRdb's copy has only in-frame clones and lacks some. The sample lists 200,000 to 250,000 clones, 90% to 95% seen once, with 1.7% in the top ten. Sequencing used peripheral blood, obtained 28 days after the second dose of the MenACWY control vaccine. The receptors shown here come from an adult who received the MenACWY meningococcal vaccine as a control.

The chain links TRBV30 to TRBJ1-2; D perhaps matches TRBD1 (6 bases). This CDR3 spans 10 amino acids. The V gene lost 2 bases and the J gene lost 10 bases, with 8 bases spanning the gap. The germline CDR1 and CDR2 sequences are GTSNPN and SVGIG (reference sequence). The chain's CDR3 is CAWSHRDYTF. The CDR3 bases are TGTGCCTGGAGTCACAGGGACTACACCTTC.

The chain joins TRBV15 to TRBJ2-1, with a tentative D call TRBD1 (6 bases). The CDR3 is 17 residues long. Trimming removed 5 bases from V and 7 bases from J, with 24 bases in between. CDR1 and CDR2 (germline): LNHNV, YYDKDF (reference sequence). The CDR3 coding sequence is TGTGCCACCAGCCCCACCTTCCGGGACAAGGGAATAAATGAGCAGTTCTTC. This encodes CATSPTFRDKGINEQFF.

The chain recombines TRBV7-9 with TRBJ1-4; D gene unclear. V was trimmed by 4 bases and J by 0 bases, leaving 6 bases between them. Germline lookup yields CDR1 SEHNR and CDR2 FQNEAQ (reference sequence). This CDR3 region has 14 residues. The CDR3 region is CASSYTATNEKLFF. CDR3 coding DNA: TGTGCCAGCAGCTACACTGCAACTAATGAAAAACTGTTTTTT.

This chain joins TRBV6-5 and TRBJ1-2, with 11 bases identical to TRBD1. There are 16 residues in the CDR3. Germline loops: CDR1 MNHEY, CDR2 SVGAGI. Trimming took 2 bases from V and 2 from J; bases not matched to a gene: 4. The CDR3 sequence is CASSYLGTGGNYGYTF. The CDR3 DNA is TGTGCCAGCAGTTACCTTGGGACAGGGGGAAACTATGGCTACACCTTC.

This clone was seen a few times. The chain uses TRBV9 and TRBJ2-3; possibly TRBD2 for D (6 bases). V was shortened by 0 bases and J by 0 bases, with 17 bases between the two germline ends. CDR1 SGDLS and CDR2 YYNGEE come from the germline V gene. This CDR3 is built from 18 residues. This chain's CDR3 is CASSVGGVGFVSTDTQYF. CDR3 coding DNA: TGTGCCAGCAGCGTAGGGGGGGTCGGATTTGTGAGCACAGATACGCAGTATTTT.

This rearrangement joins TRBV19 to TRBJ2-7; D is ambiguous. V was cut by 2 bases and J by 1 base, with 6 bases left in between. CDR3 length equals 13 residues. Germline assignment: CDR1 LNHDA and CDR2 SQIVND (reference sequence). CDR3 sequence: CASSIKQSYEQYF. DNA for the CDR3: TGTGCCAGTAGTATAAAACAGTCCTACGAGCAGTACTTC.

The chain carries TRBV6-5 and TRBJ1-2; D is uncertain. V lost 11 bases to trimming and J lost 3 bases, with 13 bases between them. Per the germline V gene, CDR1 is MNHEY and CDR2 is SVGAGI. This CDR3 is 12 amino acids long. The CDR3 coding sequence is TGTGCCGCAGCGGTTGAGGACTATGGCTACACCTTC. Its protein product is CAAAVEDYGYTF.

This chain joins TRBV9 and TRBJ1-3, with a weak D call TRBD1 (5 bases). Germline V lookup: CDR1 SGDLS, CDR2 YYNGEE. V lost 3 bases and J lost 1, with 11 bases in between. The CDR3 is 15 amino acids. CDR3 in amino acids: CASSAKGTSGNTIYF. CDR3 sequence (DNA): TGTGCCAGCAGCGCGAAAGGGACTTCTGGAAACACCATATATTTT.

This chain links TRBV27 with TRBJ2-2; 13 bases match TRBD2. V shed 1 base and J 1 base; nucleotides not matched to a gene: 3. Looked up from germline, CDR1 is MNHEY and CDR2 is SMNVEV (reference sequence). The CDR3 has 18 amino acids. The CDR3 region is CASSLYWTSGGNTGELFF. CDR3 in DNA: TGTGCCAGCAGTTTATATTGGACTAGCGGGGGGAACACCGGGGAGCTGTTTTTT.

The V and J genes are TRBV5-1 and TRBJ1-3; TRBD1 aligns across 8 bases. Germline V gene lookup returns CDR1 SGHRS and CDR2 YFSETQ. This CDR3 has 15 amino acids. V shed 0 bases and J 8 bases; nucleotides not matched to a gene: 7. The CDR3 sequence: CASSLVQGARDTIYF. As DNA, the CDR3 is TGCGCCAGCAGCTTGGTGCAGGGGGCGCGGGACACCATATATTTT.

By share of the sample, this clone is medium-sized (0.01 to 0.1%). The rearrangement links TRBV25-1 to TRBJ2-3, with D perhaps assigned TRBD1 or TRBD2 (7 bases each). CDR1 is MGHDK and CDR2 is SYGVNS in the germline V gene. The CDR3 consists of 13 residues. V lost 9 bases, J lost 4 bases, and 14 bases lay in between. The CDR3 loop is CASGRGLADTQYF. DNA for the CDR3: TGTGCCAGTGGGAGGGGGCTGGCAGATACGCAGTATTTT. Combining the CDR3 with reference TRBV25-1 and TRBJ2-3 gives the whole variable domain EADIYQTPRYLVIGTGKKITLECSQTMGHDKMYWYQQDPGMELHLIHYSYGVNSTEKGDLSSESTVSRIRTEHFPLTLESARPSHTSQYLCASGRGLADTQYFGPGTRLTVL.

The V call is TRBV19, the J call TRBJ1-6; TRBD1 agrees at 9 bases. The CDR3 extends over 15 amino acids. Germline assignment: CDR1 LNHDA and CDR2 SQIVND (reference sequence). The J segment lost 10 bases and the V segment lost 7 bases, leaving 11 bases of the junction unmatched. The CDR3 DNA is TGTGCCAGTACACCCGGACAGGGGCGACGATCACCCCTCCACTTT. As protein: CASTPGQGRRSPLHF.

CDR3: CASSFYSGQGTGYTF. The DNA for the CDR3 is TGTGCCAGCAGCTTCTATTCGGGACAGGGGACTGGCTACACCTTC. The J gene is TRBJ1-2, the V gene TRBV7-9; 10 bases line up with TRBD1. This CDR3 is 15 amino acids long. Germline V CDR1 and CDR2: SEHNR, FQNEAQ (reference sequence). With V trimmed by 3 bases and J by 7 bases, 8 bases remained unmatched.

CDR3 region: CATSDSPGQRLGGYTF. The CDR3 DNA follows: TGTGCCACCAGTGATTCGCCGGGACAGCGGTTGGGGGGCTACACCTTC. V gene TRBV24-1 combines with J gene TRBJ1-2; 7 bases match TRBD1. Germline CDR1 and CDR2: KGHDR and SFDVKD. The CDR3 runs to 16 residues. The ends lost 2 bases at V and 8 bases at J; junction bases unmatched: 13.

This chain connects TRBV27 to TRBJ2-2; tentative D call: TRBD2 (5 bases). Trimming removed 6 bases at V and 7 bases at J, with 18 bases between. Germline CDR1 MNHEY, CDR2 SMNVEV (reference sequence). The CDR3 runs 15 residues. The CDR3 region is CASSLKPGGYGELFF. The DNA of the CDR3 is TGTGCCAGCAGCCTCAAGCCGGGCGGGTACGGGGAGCTGTTTTTT.

This chain connects TRBV28 to TRBJ2-1, with 13 bases identical to TRBD2. The CDR3 runs 15 residues. The germline CDR1 and CDR2 sequences are MDHEN and SYDVKM. J lost 4 bases, V lost 6 bases, and 3 bases had no gene match. The CDR3 sequence: CASRQTSGRYNEQFF. CDR3 DNA sequence: TGTGCCAGCAGGCAGACTAGCGGGAGGTACAATGAGCAGTTCTTC.

The V call is TRBV5-6, the J call TRBJ1-2, with a tentative D call TRBD1 (5 bases). The ends were cut back, 0 bases at V and 3 bases at J, with 12 bases in the middle. CDR3 length: 15 residues. CDR1 is SGHDT, CDR2 YYEEEE, per germline. The CDR3 DNA sequence: TGTGCCAGCAGCTTGGCCCGACCAGGGCACTATGGCTACACCTTC. It encodes CASSLARPGHYGYTF.

This sequence joins TRBV3-1 (or the pseudogene TRBV3-2) and TRBJ2-3; either TRBD1 or TRBD2 may supply D (6 bases each). Germline CDR1 is LGHDT and CDR2 is YNNKEL (reference sequence). CDR3 length: 17 amino acids. V was trimmed by 4 bases and J by 0 bases, leaving 17 bases between them. CDR3 region: CASSRGRPGASTDTQYF. The CDR3 DNA follows: TGTGCCAGCAGCCGCGGAAGGCCGGGGGCTAGCACAGATACGCAGTATTTT.

The chain employs TRBV7-8 and TRBJ1-6; TRBD1 is a possible D gene (5 bases). Germline-derived CDR1 and CDR2 are SGHVS and FQNEAQ. The CDR3 extends over 17 amino acids. V was clipped by 6 bases and J by 0 bases, with 15 bases between them. The CDR3 nucleotides read TGTGCCAGCAGGCTAGGCAGGGCGAGCTCCTATAATTCACCCCTCCACTTT. This gives the protein CASRLGRASSYNSPLHF.

The rearrangement links TRBV5-5 to TRBJ2-6, with TRBD1 matching over 10 bases. Germline lookup yields CDR1 SGHKS and CDR2 YYEKEE (reference sequence). The CDR3 has 20 amino acids. The ends lost 3 bases at V and 0 bases at J; junction bases unmatched: 12. The chain's CDR3 is CASSYNIRGQGFSGANVLTF. The DNA for the CDR3 is TGTGCCAGCAGCTATAACATACGGGGACAGGGGTTCTCTGGGGCCAACGTCCTGACTTTC.

The genes are TRBV5-4 and TRBJ2-1; D is ambiguous. V was pared by 4 bases and J by 5 bases, with 19 bases between. This CDR3 comprises 16 residues. Germline CDR1 reads SGHNT; CDR2 reads YYREEE (reference sequence). CDR3 coding DNA: TGTGCCAGCAGCCCCCGCAAAGGGCTCCCAAACAATGAGCAGTTCTTC. Protein sequence: CASSPRKGLPNNEQFF.

The rearrangement joins TRBV7-9 to TRBJ2-3; 7 bases map to TRBD1. The CDR3 is 16 amino acids. Germline V gene sequence: CDR1 SEHNR, CDR2 FQNEAQ (reference sequence). V gave up 6 bases and J gave up 0 bases; unmatched junction bases: 9. CDR3 region: CASRPRDRRSTDTQYF. The DNA of the CDR3 is TGTGCCAGCAGACCCCGGGACAGAAGAAGCACAGATACGCAGTATTTT.

This clone was seen more than once but under ten times. The V gene is TRBV6-6, the J gene TRBJ1-2; D not certain. The V gene's germline CDR1 is MNHNY and CDR2 SVGAGI (reference sequence). This CDR3 is 13 amino acids long. Trimming removed 6 bases at V and 3 bases at J, with 11 bases between. The CDR3 spells CASSPLKDYGYTF. CDR3 nucleotides: TGTGCCAGCAGCCCACTCAAGGACTATGGCTACACCTTC.